In its sample, the clone carrying this T cell receptor beta chain was seen once. The data are from a study of blood T cell repertoires in COVID-19. Study information: PBMCs, B-cell-depleted T cells, or T cells were the source of the cDNA or gDNA that made up the material.

V shed 3 bases and J 8 bases; nucleotides not matched to a gene: 6. There are 13 residues in the CDR3. Germline lookup yields CDR1 LNHDA and CDR2 SQIVND (reference sequence). Per the original data handling: It was from reference gene primer amplification that nucleated cell counts were estimated. The protocol was immunoSEQ multiplex PCR, while the TCRdb copy is restricted to in-frame clones and leaves out a portion. Clone size and V and J calls were adopted from that table, with D and trimming inferred from the DNA. The table records around 250,000 clones, around 83% of them present only once. The sequence was collected from a woman between 18 and 29 years old with acute or convalescent COVID-19. Input material: peripheral blood. This chain joins TRBV19 and TRBJ1-2; TRBD1 agrees at 7 bases. DNA for the CDR3: TGTGCCAGTAGTATGACAGGGTTCATAGGCTACACCTTC. Translation: CASSMTGFIGYTF.